The next 17 T cell receptor beta chains were all read from a single sample in a study of CD8+CD57+ T cells in acquired aplastic anemia. TCR beta VDJ and CDR3 profiles were obtained from a genomic DNA template. TCRdb re-called the reads through MiXCR, storing one row per CDR3 protein. This table holds around 190,000 distinct CDR3 sequences, around 50% found once. Those patients picked for sequencing had displayed CD8+CD57+ cell expansion on flow cytometry. The sample was sorted CD4+, CD8+, or CD8+CD57+ T cells (not recorded which) from PBMCs. These receptors originate from a human donor with aplastic anemia.

This clonotype was detected many times. This sequence joins TRBV20-1 and TRBJ2-1, with 12 bases fitting TRBD2. Trimming removed 4 bases from V and 5 bases from J; junction bases left unmatched: 12. The CDR3 contains 17 residues. Germline V lookup: CDR1 DFQATT, CDR2 SNEGSKA (reference sequence). This chain's CDR3 is CSATDRLTSGGNNEQFF. Here the CDR3 DNA reads TGCAGTGCTACCGATCGCCTAACTAGCGGGGGGAACAATGAGCAGTTCTTC.

The genes are TRBV11-2 and TRBJ1-1, with D perhaps matching TRBD1 (5 bases). V dropped 0 bases and J dropped 1 base, with 12 bases sitting between them. Germline V gives CDR1 SGHAT, CDR2 FQNNGV. The CDR3 runs to 16 residues. This CDR3 is CASSLDWGRANTEAFF. CDR3 sequence (DNA): TGTGCCAGCAGCTTAGATTGGGGCAGGGCGAACACTGAAGCTTTCTTT.

This chain connects TRBV5-1 to TRBJ2-5, with 7 nucleotides matching TRBD1. Germline trimming cut 7 bases from V and 4 bases from J; bases unmatched to any gene: 4. Germline V gene lookup returns CDR1 SGHRS and CDR2 YFSETQ. There are 12 residues in the CDR3. This chain's CDR3 is CASQQGRETQYF. CDR3 bases: TGCGCCAGCCAACAGGGGAGAGAGACCCAGTACTTC.

Many counts were recorded for this clonotype. The chain couples TRBV5-1 to TRBJ2-3, with D maybe TRBD1 (5 bases). The CDR3 loop spans 14 amino acids. The germline V gene has CDR1 SGHRS and CDR2 YFSETQ. V was shortened by 0 bases and J by 0 bases, with 5 bases between the two germline ends. In nucleotides, the CDR3 is TGCGCCAGCAGCTTGGAGGGGAGCACAGATACGCAGTATTTT. Translating gives CASSLEGSTDTQYF. The entire variable domain, with the rest obtained from reference TRBV5-1 and TRBJ2-3, is as follows: KAGVTQTPRYLIKTRGQQVTLSCSPISGHRSVSWYQQTPGQGLQFLFEYFSETQRNKGNFPGRFSGRQFSNSRSEMNVSTLELGDSALYLCASSLEGSTDTQYFGPGTRLTVL.

Comment on this clonotype: This may arise from a read error, as a much more abundant clone is one base away. The chain joins TRBV10-3 to TRBJ1-2; D perhaps matches TRBD1 (6 bases). Germline V lookup: CDR1 ENHRY, CDR2 SYGVKD. The CDR3 is 15 residues long. V lost 3 bases and J lost 3, with 14 bases in between. The CDR3 spells CAISESERGHYGYTF. The CDR3 DNA reads TGTGCCATCAGTGAATCGGAGCGGGGGCACTATGGCTACACCTTC.

On this clonotype: A much larger clone differs by one base, so this may be a read error. The chain couples TRBV5-1 to TRBJ2-3; the D gene is possibly TRBD2 (5 bases). Trimming took off 10 bases at V and 6 bases at J, with 21 bases between the two ends. The germline V gene has CDR1 SGHRS and CDR2 YFSETQ. This CDR3 has 14 residues. The CDR3 DNA is TGCGCCTGCACAGAGGGTCAAACCCGGGATACGCAGTATTTT. Its protein product is CACTEGQTRDTQYF. The entire variable domain, with the rest obtained from reference TRBV5-1 and TRBJ2-3, is as follows: KAGVTQTPRYLIKTRGQQVTLSCSPISGHRSVSWYQQTPGQGLQFLFEYFSETQRNKGNFPGRFSGRQFSNSRSEMNVSTLELGDSALYLCACTEGQTRDTQYFGPGTRLTVL.

CDR3 sequence: CASSPTGDAEAFF. DNA of the CDR3: TGTGCCAGCAGCCCTACAGGGGATGCTGAAGCTTTCTTT. This chain uses TRBV7-3 with TRBJ1-1; 7 positions match TRBD1. Per germline, CDR1 SGHTA and CDR2 FQGTGA. V trimming: 5 bases; J trimming: 6 bases; junction bases outside the gene matches: 6. This CDR3 contains 13 residues.

This clonotype appeared many times. The J gene is TRBJ2-7, the V gene TRBV2; D is tentatively TRBD1 or TRBD2 (5 bases each). CDR1 is SNHLY, CDR2 FYNNEI, per germline. V was pared by 5 bases and J by 3 bases, with 14 bases between. The length of the CDR3 is 14 residues. CDR3 sequence (DNA): TGTGCCAGCAGTCGTCGCTGGGACGACTACGAGCAGTACTTC. This codes for CASSRRWDDYEQYF.

The chain joins TRBV2 to TRBJ1-6; unclear D gene. The CDR3 is 13 residues long. Between the trimmed V and J ends, which lost 4 bases and 10 bases, there was a span of 11 bases. From germline, CDR1 is SNHLY and CDR2 FYNNEI. The CDR3 DNA follows: TGTGCCAGCAGTGCTCACTCGGCGTCACCCCTCCACTTT. Translated: CASSAHSASPLHF.

This clonotype was counted ten times or more. The V call is TRBV7-9, the J call TRBJ2-3; D is possibly TRBD1 (5 bases). The CDR3 is 14 residues long. V was shortened by 3 bases and J by 0 bases, with 7 bases between the two germline ends. Per the germline V gene, CDR1 is SEHNR and CDR2 is FQNEAQ (reference sequence). In nucleotides, the CDR3 is TGTGCCAGCAGCTTCAGGGTTAGCACAGATACGCAGTATTTT. It yields the protein CASSFRVSTDTQYF.

The chain is built from TRBV28 and TRBJ1-1; D is ambiguous. There are 15 residues in the CDR3. Germline loops: CDR1 MDHEN, CDR2 SYDVKM. V lost 4 bases and J lost 4, with 16 bases in between. Here the CDR3 reads CASSSGGEGSTEAFF. As DNA, the CDR3 is TGTGCCAGCAGTTCCGGTGGGGAGGGAAGCACTGAAGCTTTCTTT. Full variable domain (missing parts from reference TRBV28 and TRBJ1-1): DVKVTQSSRYLVKRTGEKVFLECVQDMDHENMFWYRQDPGLGLRLIYFSYDVKMKEKGDIPEGYSVSREKKERFSLILESASTNQTSMYLCASSSGGEGSTEAFFGQGTRLTVV.

The chain carries TRBV25-1 and TRBJ2-1; D gene uncertain. The V end lost 3 bases, the J end lost 3 bases, and 6 bases lay between the germline ends. CDR3 size: 13 residues. CDR1 MGHDK and CDR2 SYGVNS come from the germline V gene. CDR3 DNA sequence: TGTGCCAGCAGTGACAGAGGCTACAATGAGCAGTTCTTC. Protein product: CASSDRGYNEQFF.

The chain combines TRBV7-3 with TRBJ2-7, with TRBD1 identical over 9 bases. The ends lost 4 bases at V and 2 bases at J; junction bases unmatched: 6. This CDR3 comprises 15 residues. Per the germline V gene, CDR1 is SGHTA and CDR2 is FQGTGA. This CDR3 reads CASSSGQGIAYEQYF. The CDR3 nucleotides are TGTGCCAGCAGCTCGGGACAGGGTATCGCCTACGAGCAGTACTTC.

The rearrangement links TRBV24-1 to TRBJ2-5; 9 bases are a match to TRBD1. The CDR3 loop spans 17 amino acids. CDR1 is KGHDR and CDR2 is SFDVKD in the germline V gene. With 4 bases clipped from V and 5 bases from J, the junction kept 13 bases outside the gene matches. The CDR3 DNA sequence: TGTGCCACCAGTGAACCAAGCCGGGACAGGGTTTACGAGACCCAGTACTTC. As protein: CATSEPSRDRVYETQYF.

This clonotype occurred many times. The J gene is TRBJ2-1, the V gene TRBV11-2; no clear D. V lost 8 bases, J lost 2 bases, and 13 bases lay in between. The CDR3 is made up of 14 amino acids. Per germline, CDR1 SGHAT and CDR2 FQNNGV. The CDR3, as DNA: TGTGCCAGCTCGTCTGTCCGCGCCTACAATGAGCAGTTCTTC. It specifies CASSSVRAYNEQFF. Together with reference TRBV11-2 and TRBJ2-1, the CDR3 gives the full variable domain: EAGVAQSPRYKIIEKRQSVAFWCNPISGHATLYWYQQILGQGPKLLIQFQNNGVVDDSQLPKDRFSAERLKGVDSTLKIQPAKLEDSAVYLCASSSVRAYNEQFFGPGTRLTVL.

V gene TRBV15 combines with J gene TRBJ2-7; no reliable D call. Germline assignment: CDR1 LNHNV and CDR2 YYDKDF (reference sequence). V lost 3 bases to trimming and J lost 6 bases, with 12 bases between them. The CDR3 runs 13 residues. The chain's CDR3 is CATSRDVSSEQYF. CDR3 nucleotide sequence: TGTGCCACCAGCAGGGACGTGAGCTCCGAGCAGTACTTC.

The chain joins TRBV18 to TRBJ2-1; no firm D call. In germline, CDR1 is KGHSH, CDR2 LQKENI. The CDR3 is 13 amino acids. V lost 0 bases and J 5 bases, leaving 5 bases between the germline ends. CDR3 protein: CASSPPNNNEQFF. CDR3 DNA sequence: TGTGCCAGCTCACCACCGAACAACAATGAGCAGTTCTTC.